One and the same sample provided the 22 T cell receptor beta chains below, sequenced in a study of blood T cell repertoires in COVID-19. This table comes from immunoSEQ multiplex PCR, and its TCRdb copy is limited to in-frame clones, with some not included. Altogether 75,000 to 90,000 clones are present, about four fifths being singletons, with the ten largest covering about 11%. Material for sequencing was peripheral blood. These receptors originate from a woman aged 40 to 49 with active or convalescent COVID-19.

In its sample, this clone was seen a few times. The chain uses TRBV24-1 and TRBJ2-2; 10 bases are shared with TRBD1. Germline CDR1 and CDR2: KGHDR and SFDVKD. The CDR3 has 17 residues. The junction had 0 bases not matched to a gene; V was cut back by 0 bases and J by 0 bases. The CDR3 region is CATSDLGQGANTGELFF. The DNA of the CDR3 is TGTGCCACCAGTGATTTGGGACAGGGGGCGAACACCGGGGAGCTGTTTTTT.

The chain combines TRBV4-2 with TRBJ1-4; maybe TRBD1 (6 bases). This CDR3 spans 18 amino acids. Trimming removed 1 base at V and 7 bases at J, with 22 bases between. CDR1 is LGHNA, CDR2 YNFKEQ, per germline. The CDR3 DNA is TGTGCCAGCAGCCAAGTAAAGGGGAAACAGGGAGGGGGTGAAAAACTGTTTTTT. It codes for CASSQVKGKQGGGEKLFF.

This clone was picked up a small number of times. J is TRBJ2-1 and V is TRBV24-1; perhaps TRBD2 as D (7 bases). This CDR3 is built from 16 residues. From germline, CDR1 is KGHDR and CDR2 SFDVKD. V lost 2 bases and J 2 bases, leaving 12 bases between the germline ends. CDR3 region: CATSDYGGAPYNEQFF. The CDR3, as DNA: TGTGCCACCAGTGATTATGGGGGGGCCCCCTACAATGAGCAGTTCTTC.

The chain combines TRBV24-1 with TRBJ1-2; D uncertain. There are 13 residues in the CDR3. V lost 4 bases to trimming and J lost 0 bases, with 5 bases between them. CDR1 is KGHDR and CDR2 is SFDVKD in the germline V gene. The CDR3 DNA follows: TGTGCCACCAGTGACGGGGCTAACTATGGCTACACCTTC. Its protein product is CATSDGANYGYTF.

Here the CDR3 DNA reads TGTGCCACCAGCAGAGATCCGGGATACGAGCAGTTCTTC. This translates into CATSRDPGYEQFF. The rearrangement links TRBV15 to TRBJ2-1; D might be TRBD2 (5 bases). Germline CDR1 is LNHNV and CDR2 is YYDKDF (reference sequence). The CDR3 runs 13 residues. V was cut by 0 bases and J by 10 bases, with 10 bases left in between.

The chain links TRBV9 to TRBJ1-6, with TRBD1 matching over 9 bases. Germline V gene sequence: CDR1 SGDLS, CDR2 YYNGEE. The CDR3 is 15 residues long. The ends lost 4 bases at V and 7 bases at J; junction bases unmatched: 6. CDR3 protein: CASSPGDRVNSPLHF. DNA of the CDR3: TGTGCCAGCAGCCCCGGGGACAGGGTGAATTCACCCCTCCACTTT. Full variable domain (outside the CDR3, taken from reference TRBV9 and TRBJ1-6): DSGVTQTPKHLITATGQRVTLRCSPRSGDLSVYWYQQSLDQGLQFLIQYYNGEERAKGNILERFSAQQFPDLHSELNLSSLELGDSALYFCASSPGDRVNSPLHFGNGTRLTVT.

For this clone: One junction end does not reproduce the germline sequence, and a read error may be involved. The rearrangement uses TRBV6-1 and TRBJ1-5; no reliable D call. The CDR3 is made up of 16 amino acids. From germline, CDR1 is MNHNS and CDR2 SASEGT. CDR3: CASREVHGWSNQPQHF. The CDR3 DNA reads as TGTGCCAGCAGGGAAGTGCACGGGTGGAGCAATCAGCCCCAGCATTTT.

The rearrangement links TRBV7-3 to TRBJ2-1; 12 nucleotides align to TRBD2. The V and J ends lost 5 bases and 5 bases, in that order; junction bases with no gene match: 7. From germline, CDR1 is SGHTA and CDR2 FQGTGA. The CDR3 has 16 residues. In DNA form, the CDR3 reads TGTGCCAGCAGCATCTCTAGCGGGGGGGCCGACAATGAGCAGTTCTTC. The encoded protein is CASSISSGGADNEQFF.

The chain carries TRBV25-1 and TRBJ2-1, with no clear D. V lost 2 bases to trimming and J lost 4 bases, with 6 bases between them. The CDR3 length is 13 residues. Germline CDR1 and CDR2: MGHDK and SYGVNS. This CDR3 is CASSEGGYNEQFF. Written as DNA, the CDR3 is TGTGCCAGCAGTGAAGGCGGATACAATGAGCAGTTCTTC.

The rearrangement joins TRBV6-2 or TRBV6-3 to TRBJ2-7; weak D call: TRBD2 (6 bases). From germline, CDR1 is MNHEY and CDR2 SVGEGT. The CDR3 consists of 13 residues. V lost 2 bases and J 13 bases, leaving 18 bases between the germline ends. CDR3 amino acids: CASSYLPGGAPYF. Here the CDR3 DNA reads TGTGCCAGCAGTTACCTTCCTGGAGGGGCCCCTTACTTC.

This clone was seen a handful of times. The chain is built from TRBV6-5 and TRBJ1-5; D is perhaps TRBD1 (5 bases). Trimming shortened V by 8 bases and J by 3 bases, and 17 bases separated the two germline ends. The CDR3 consists of 15 residues. The germline CDR1 and CDR2 sequences are MNHEY and SVGAGI. The CDR3 loop is CASSGGRQNNQPQHF. In DNA form, the CDR3 reads TGTGCCAGCTCGGGGGGACGACAAAACAATCAGCCCCAGCATTTT.

In its sample, this clone was seen once. The V and J genes are TRBV5-1 and TRBJ2-5; D ambiguous. CDR3 length equals 13 residues. The germline V gene has CDR1 SGHRS and CDR2 YFSETQ. V lost 6 bases and J lost 5, with 14 bases in between. The CDR3 DNA sequence: TGCGCCAGCAAAGCTTCGGTTTGGGAGACCCAGTACTTC. Protein sequence: CASKASVWETQYF.

This sequence joins TRBV10-1 and TRBJ2-1; TRBD2 aligns across 10 bases. V shed 10 bases and J 7 bases; nucleotides not matched to a gene: 7. CDR3 length: 13 residues. Germline V gene data show CDR1 as WNHNN and CDR2 as SYGVQD (reference sequence). The CDR3 coding sequence is TGCGCCACCGGGACTAGCGTTTTTAATGAGCAGTTCTTC. Translating gives CATGTSVFNEQFF.

The chain carries TRBV5-4 and TRBJ2-7, with 8 bases fitting TRBD2. The CDR3 consists of 14 residues. CDR1 and CDR2 (germline): SGHNT, YYREEE (reference sequence). Trimming removed 1 base from V and 5 bases from J; junction bases left unmatched: 5. The CDR3 loop is CASSLPGGLNEQYF. The CDR3 coding sequence is TGTGCCAGCAGCTTGCCGGGGGGGCTCAACGAGCAGTACTTC. Based on the CDR3 plus reference TRBV5-4 and TRBJ2-7, the full variable domain is ETGVTQSPTHLIKTRGQQVTLRCSSQSGHNTVSWYQQALGQGPQFIFQYYREEENGRGNFPPRFSGLQFPNYSSELNVNALELDDSALYLCASSLPGGLNEQYFGPGTRLTVT.

This chain uses TRBV5-4 with TRBJ2-1, with a possible D match to TRBD2 (6 bases). This CDR3 has 16 amino acids. V shed 2 bases and J shed 5 bases, with 17 bases lying between them. Germline V gene lookup returns CDR1 SGHNT and CDR2 YYREEE (reference sequence). The CDR3 spells CASSLWRGRSDNEQFF. Here the CDR3 DNA reads TGTGCCAGCAGCTTATGGCGGGGCAGGTCCGACAATGAGCAGTTCTTC.

The chain joins TRBV19 to TRBJ2-7; D possibly corresponds to TRBD1 (6 bases). This CDR3 is 15 amino acids long. Germline V gene lookup returns CDR1 LNHDA and CDR2 SQIVND (reference sequence). Trimming stripped 6 bases from V and 1 base from J, with 16 bases between. This chain's CDR3 is CASRNRVGESYEQYF. The CDR3 bases are TGTGCCAGTAGAAACAGGGTTGGGGAGTCCTACGAGCAGTACTTC.

The chain recombines TRBV5-1 with TRBJ1-6, with 7 nucleotides matching TRBD1. The V segment lost 0 bases and the J segment 0 bases; nucleotides outside the gene matches: 6. The CDR3 is 18 amino acids. Germline V gives CDR1 SGHRS, CDR2 YFSETQ. The CDR3 protein is CASSLDGRGSSYNSPLHF. The CDR3 coding sequence is TGCGCCAGCAGCTTGGACGGCAGGGGGAGCTCCTATAATTCACCCCTCCACTTT.

The genes are TRBV5-4 and TRBJ2-2, with 7 bases aligning to TRBD2. V was pared by 0 bases and J by 9 bases, with 14 bases of the junction left unmatched. CDR1 and CDR2 (germline): SGHNT, YYREEE (reference sequence). The CDR3 consists of 17 residues. Here the CDR3 reads CASSLGAGTNGRRELFF. In DNA, the CDR3 is TGTGCCAGCAGCTTGGGGGCAGGGACGAACGGGAGGCGGGAGCTGTTTTTT.

On this clone itself: The same CDR3 arises from other DNA sequences in this sample as well. V is TRBV28 and J is TRBJ2-5; D call uncertain. Germline assignment: CDR1 MDHEN and CDR2 SYDVKM. This CDR3 has 13 amino acids. Trimming stripped 2 bases from V and 2 bases from J, with 6 bases between. For the CDR3, the DNA is TGTGCCAGCAGTTTACCGGTTCAAGAGACCCAGTACTTC. Residues: CASSLPVQETQYF.

The rearrangement uses TRBV19 and TRBJ1-1, with TRBD1 matching over 8 bases. The CDR3 spans 16 residues. The germline V gene has CDR1 LNHDA and CDR2 SQIVND (reference sequence). Losses at the gene ends were 8 bases for V and 1 base for J; bases not matched to a gene: 12. CDR3 loop: CASGLPQGARNTEAFF. CDR3 bases: TGTGCCAGTGGACTCCCCCAGGGGGCTCGGAACACTGAAGCTTTCTTT.

Regarding this clone: Relative to the germline gene, one junction end is altered; a read error may explain this. V gene TRBV28 combines with J gene TRBJ1-3; no reliable D call. The length of the CDR3 is 12 residues. Germline V gives CDR1 MDHEN, CDR2 SYDVKM. The CDR3 loop reads CASSLSRAAADF. CDR3 in DNA: TGTGCCAGCAGTTTATCCCGCGCGGCCGCAGATTTT.

V gene TRBV4-1 combines with J gene TRBJ1-3; 7 bases match TRBD1. The CDR3 runs to 15 residues. V lost 1 base, J lost 8 bases, and 8 bases stayed unmatched. CDR1 MGHRA and CDR2 YSYEKL come from the germline V gene. The CDR3 sequence: CASSQGGRGLDTIYF. In nucleotides, the CDR3 is TGCGCCAGCAGCCAAGGGGGCAGGGGGTTGGACACCATATATTTT.